Detailed here is one T cell receptor (beta chain). A few counts support this clonotype. Its specific antigen is unknown. No base-level quality is on record; no much larger clone is a single base apart. These data belong to a study of molecular identifiers for immune sequencing clone quantification listed by TCRdb under 2018. For context, the study as a whole: In a replicate experiment, RNA from roughly 20,000 or 100,000 naive CD8 T cells was split into five aliquots, four of which were sequenced. This methods study used CD8 T cells to benchmark TCR RNA copy counting and molecular-identifier clustering-based TCR repertoire sequencing (MIDCIRS).

Compared with germline, V lacks 5 bases and J lacks 6 bases; bases without a gene match: 7. The CDR3 runs 13 residues from the cysteine to the phenylalanine. Only the CDR3 portion is preserved as DNA: 39 bases, with reading frame beginning at the first base. Library generation was performed with PCR. The sequencer listed for this sample is Illumina HiSeq 4000. Bulk TCR libraries were prepared as previously described, using TCR primers listed in Table S5. Total RNA was purified with the Qiagen AllPrep DNA/RNA kit. Before any analysis, reads coming from multiple sequencing runs of the same library were combined into one pool. Processing in the source paper ran as follows. Only reads with exact TCR constant sequence were kept, trimmed to 150 nt, and grouped by their 12-nt molecular barcodes. Reads inside each barcode group were sub-clustered using a 15% Levenshtein threshold, and a quality-weighted consensus sequence was constructed for each RNA molecule. Non-functional sequences were excluded, and lower-count sequences lying one edit away from another sequence were also excluded. Based on a fit of two negative binomial distributions, barcode sub-clusters having less than 20% of the maximum read count were discarded. TCRdb cleaned the public reads at Q25 with fastp, built clones with MiXCR and kept in-frame beta chains. All rows with the same CDR3 protein become a single entry with the most common DNA and genes. The V and J calls follow TCRdb's processing rather than the paper's. The sample table records about 510,000 distinct CDR3 sequences; over 20% of these occur just once. Under 0.85% of the sample belongs to the ten largest clones.

The paper as a whole reports these results and caveats: Modeling indicated about 3.1 TCR RNA copies recovered per cell, compared with 9.5 to 10 by digital PCR, which implies a capture efficiency of 25% to 35%. Spiked-in Jurkat TCR RNA equal to a single cell's worth was reported to be detectable even within 1,100,000 naive CD8 T cells. The sizes of highly expanded clones could end up underestimated when identical TCR molecules share a barcode. Without barcode sub-clustering, chimeric consensus sequences inflated TCR diversity; chimeras reached as high as 47%. In CMV-specific effector cells, clones with more than 20 RNA copies contained over 97% of molecules, whereas in naive cells such clones contained under 1% of molecules. Spiked-in Jurkat TCR RNA (about ten copies' worth), which is not part of the donor repertoire, was contained in the naive libraries.

Libraries of naive CD8 T cells were built from anywhere between roughly 17,000 and 1,100,000 sorted cells, with 10%, 30% or 50% of the purified RNA used. On a BD FACSAria II, naive CD8 T cells were FACS-sorted as CD8+CD4-CCR7+CD45RA+ and collected into RLT Plus buffer. Detection sensitivity was tested by spiking Jurkat RNA equal to over 8 TCR copies' worth into samples containing about 17,000-1,000,000 naive CD8 T cells. Enrichment of CD8 T cells was performed with RosetteSep CD8+ T Cell Enrichment Cocktail and Ficoll-Paque, after which ACK red cell lysis was carried out. The sample consisted of naive CD8+ T cells from blood, with Jurkat cell RNA spiked in. In the paper's terms, the cell subset or site label means: FACS-sorted CD8+CD4-CCR7+CD45RA+ naive T cells. The TCR sequence derives from a human donor in good health. Some libraries in this study had Jurkat cell RNA spiked in. Recombination joined TRBV12-3 or TRBV12-4 with TRBJ2-7; the junction holds 7 bases that match TRBD1. The CDR3 reads CASSPTGLSEQYF. The sequence in DNA is TGTGCCAGCAGTCCGACAGGGTTAAGCGAGCAGTACTTC.